What follows are 9 T cell receptor beta chains derived from one specimen sequenced in a study of T cells in Graves' hyperthyroidism and ophthalmopathy. Researchers took RNA transcripts and amplified the TCR beta CDR3 regions from them. Primed by the HTBI set, a first-round RT-PCR was run on the TCR CDR3. TCRdb processed the multiplex PCR reads anew with MiXCR; each CDR3 protein has one entry. This sample has 140,000 or so distinct CDR3 sequences, with around 20% found just once. Sequenced sample: blood. The origin of the receptors is a woman in her forties or fifties with Graves' hyperthyroidism that later progressed to Graves' ophthalmopathy.

This clonotype was observed a handful of times. The CDR3 sequence: CASSYRRQGGPDTQYF. CDR3 DNA sequence: TGTGCCAGCAGTTACCGGCGACAGGGGGGCCCAGATACGCAGTATTTT. The gene calls are TRBV6-5 and TRBJ2-3, with TRBD1 identical over 9 bases. This CDR3 is 16 amino acids long. V lost 2 bases and J lost 4; bases outside the gene matches: 7. Germline assignment: CDR1 MNHEY and CDR2 SVGAGI.

This chain uses TRBV5-4 with TRBJ1-1; TRBD1 aligns across 10 bases. This CDR3 is 14 amino acids long. V lost 5 bases and J lost 4; bases outside the gene matches: 5. The germline V gene has CDR1 SGHNT and CDR2 YYREEE (reference sequence). The chain's CDR3 is CASRRTGGSTEAFF. The DNA for the CDR3 is TGTGCCAGCAGAAGGACAGGGGGAAGCACTGAAGCTTTCTTT.

This clonotype was seen ten or more times. This chain connects TRBV7-9 to TRBJ2-1, with D maybe TRBD1 (6 bases). This CDR3 is built from 14 residues. V dropped 7 bases and J dropped 4 bases, with 14 bases sitting between them. Germline CDR1 is SEHNR and CDR2 is FQNEAQ (reference sequence). The CDR3 region has the DNA TGTGCCAGCACCCGCTGGGGACAATACAATGAGCAGTTCTTC. Residues: CASTRWGQYNEQFF.

The gene calls are TRBV6-1 and TRBJ2-5; 8 nucleotides agree with TRBD1. Germline CDR1 MNHNS, CDR2 SASEGT. This CDR3 has 17 amino acids. Trimming at V came to 4 bases and at J to 0 bases, leaving 10 bases not matched to a gene. This CDR3 reads CASSGPAGGDDQETQYF. In DNA form, the CDR3 reads TGTGCCAGCAGTGGCCCGGCAGGGGGCGATGACCAAGAGACCCAGTACTTC.

This clonotype appeared many times. This chain links TRBV2 with TRBJ2-2; D is undetermined. V was trimmed by 3 bases and J by 1 base, leaving 6 bases between them. CDR1 and CDR2 from the germline V gene are SNHLY and FYNNEI. The CDR3 loop spans 14 amino acids. The CDR3, as DNA: TGTGCCAGCAGTGACAGGAGGAACACCGGGGAGCTGTTTTTT. Protein: CASSDRRNTGELFF.

The chain carries TRBV20-1 and TRBJ1-1; D may be TRBD1 (5 bases). The germline CDR1 and CDR2 sequences are DFQATT and SNEGSKA (reference sequence). The V end was cut by 5 bases, the J end by 0 bases, with 10 bases between. CDR3 length equals 13 residues. The CDR3 bases are TGCAGTGCTCCAACAGGTTTGAACACTGAAGCTTTCTTT. It yields the protein CSAPTGLNTEAFF.

This sequence joins TRBV10-2 and TRBJ2-1; 7 nucleotides match TRBD2. J lost 0 bases, V lost 7 bases, and 6 bases had no gene match. The length of the CDR3 is 15 residues. The germline V gene encodes CDR1 WSHSY and CDR2 SAAADI. The CDR3 DNA is TGCGCCAGCAACGGGGCGGGAGCCTCCTACAATGAGCAGTTCTTC. This sequence encodes CASNGAGASYNEQFF.

The chain links TRBV6-2 or TRBV6-3 to TRBJ2-2, with D possibly called TRBD1 or TRBD2 (5 bases each). The V gene lost 6 bases and the J gene lost 0 bases, with 14 bases spanning the gap. Germline V gene sequence: CDR1 MNHEY, CDR2 SVGEGT. CDR3 length: 16 residues. CDR3 sequence reads: CASRKTGATNTGELFF. The CDR3 DNA follows: TGTGCCAGCAGAAAGACCGGGGCAACGAACACCGGGGAGCTGTTTTTT.

The chain combines TRBV3-1 with TRBJ2-7, with 13 positions matching TRBD2. The germline CDR1 and CDR2 sequences are LGHDT and YNNKEL (reference sequence). The J segment lost 9 bases and the V segment lost 6 bases, leaving 5 bases of the junction unmatched. The CDR3 consists of 13 residues. For the CDR3, the DNA is TGTGCCAGCAGGCGACTAGCGGGAGGACGGCAGTACTTC. The encoded protein is CASRRLAGGRQYF.